This entry features one T cell receptor beta chain sequence. No antigen is known for it. This sample is part of a study of shared clonotypes between healthy human individuals. Study findings and constraints: Sequencing depth was predicted to influence how clonotypes are shared among donors.

The data were produced by immunoSEQ multiplex PCR, yet TCRdb's version contains in-frame clones alone and is incomplete. This table holds about 1 million clones, roughly 75% found once. The CDR3 is 16 amino acids. The germline V gene encodes CDR1 MNHEY and CDR2 SMNVEV (reference sequence). The V gene end was trimmed by 5 bases and the J gene end by 6 bases; junction bases not matched to a gene: 9. The V call is TRBV27, the J call TRBJ2-1; 11 bases are shared with TRBD2. This TCR was recovered from a young man in good health. The sequencing sample was made of memory CD4+ T cells sorted from blood. Described subset: CD45RA-negative fraction. This chain's CDR3 is CASSKIAGGFGNEQFF. In DNA, the CDR3 is TGTGCCAGCAGTAAAATAGCGGGGGGGTTCGGCAATGAGCAGTTCTTC.